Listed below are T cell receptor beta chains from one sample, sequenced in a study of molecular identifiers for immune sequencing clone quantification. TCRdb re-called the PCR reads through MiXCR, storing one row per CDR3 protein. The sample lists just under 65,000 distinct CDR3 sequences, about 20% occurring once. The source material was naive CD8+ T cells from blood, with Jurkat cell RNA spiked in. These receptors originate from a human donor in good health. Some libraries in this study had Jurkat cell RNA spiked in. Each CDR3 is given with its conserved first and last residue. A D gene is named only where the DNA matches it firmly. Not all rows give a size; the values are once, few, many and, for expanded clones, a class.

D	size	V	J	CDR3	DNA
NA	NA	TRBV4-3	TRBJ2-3	CASSQDPADTDTQYF	TGCGCCAGCAGCCAAGATCCGGCGGACACAGATACGCAGTATTTT
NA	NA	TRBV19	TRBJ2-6	CASGAVPSGANVLTF	TGTGCCTCCGGGGCCGTCCCCTCTGGGGCCAACGTCCTGACTTTC
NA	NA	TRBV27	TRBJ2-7	CASNLGRSYEQYF	TGTGCCAGCAACCTCGGACGTAGCTACGAACAGTACTTC
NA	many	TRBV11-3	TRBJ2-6	CASSPFLSGANVLTF	TGTGCCAGCAGCCCCTTCCTATCTGGGGCCAACGTCCTGACTTTC
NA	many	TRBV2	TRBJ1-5	CASSEWHNQPQHF	TGTGCCAGCAGTGAATGGCACAATCAGCCCCAGCATTTT
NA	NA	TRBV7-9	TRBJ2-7	CASSPRSGGGTYEQYF	TGTGCCAGCAGCCCCCGGAGCGGCGGGGGCACCTACGAGCAGTACTTC
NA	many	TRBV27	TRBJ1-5	CASRDLLGVQPQHF	TGTGCCAGCAGGGACTTGTTGGGGGTTCAGCCCCAGCATTTT
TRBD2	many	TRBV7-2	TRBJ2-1	CASSQLAGGPSYNEQFF	TGTGCCAGCAGCCAACTAGCGGGAGGGCCCTCCTACAATGAGCAGTTCTTC
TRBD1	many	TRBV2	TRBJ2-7	CASSDRVKDEQYF	TGTGCCAGCAGCGACAGGGTCAAGGACGAGCAGTACTTC
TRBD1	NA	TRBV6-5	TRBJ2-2	CASSYQGAGELFF	TGTGCCAGCAGTTACCAGGGGGCCGGGGAGCTGTTTTTT
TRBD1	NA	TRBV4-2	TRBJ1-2	CASSQPGQGMDYGYTF	TGTGCCAGCAGCCAACCGGGACAGGGGATGGACTATGGCTACACCTTC
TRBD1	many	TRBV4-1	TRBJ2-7	CASSSDRVGYEQYF	TGCGCCAGCAGCTCGGACAGGGTGGGGTACGAGCAGTACTTC
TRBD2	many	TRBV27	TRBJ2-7	CASSRGRTYEQYF	TGTGCCAGCAGCCGCGGGAGGACCTACGAGCAGTACTTC
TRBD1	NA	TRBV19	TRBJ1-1	CASSRTGLSTEAFF	TGTGCCAGTAGTAGGACAGGGCTGAGCACTGAAGCTTTCTTT
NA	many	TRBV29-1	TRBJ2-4	CSVDSYYGGSDKNIQYF	TGCAGCGTTGATAGCTATTATGGGGGATCGGACAAAAACATTCAGTACTTC
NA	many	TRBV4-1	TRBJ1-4	CASSQGGAATNEKLFF	TGCGCCAGCAGCCAAGGGGGCGCCGCAACTAATGAAAAACTGTTTTTT
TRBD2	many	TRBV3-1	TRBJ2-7	CASSQDLGLAAEQYF	TGTGCCAGCAGCCAAGATTTGGGACTAGCCGCCGAGCAGTACTTC
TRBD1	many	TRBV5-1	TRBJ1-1	CASSPGTGGGNEAFF	TGCGCCAGCAGCCCCGGGACAGGGGGCGGGAATGAAGCTTTCTTT